Presented here are 29 T cell receptor beta chains from one specimen sequenced in a study of CD4 T cells in relation to SARS-CoV-2 and coronaviruses. Produced via immunoSEQ multiplex PCR; TCRdb's table is partial and in-frame only. Of tens of thousands of clones detected, around 74% appear once; the ten largest clones hold 20%. These receptors have no identified antigens. The specimen was memory CD4+ T cells from PBMCs, cultured in vitro. The receptors were sampled from an adult with COVID-19.

The J gene is TRBJ2-3, the V gene TRBV11-2; the D is unclear. From germline, CDR1 is SGHAT and CDR2 FQNNGV. V was cut by 3 bases and J by 6 bases, with 7 bases left in between. The CDR3 consists of 12 residues. CDR3 sequence: CASSLNMDTQYF. The DNA of the CDR3 is TGTGCCAGCAGCTTGAACATGGATACGCAGTATTTT.

J is TRBJ2-3 and V is TRBV10-3; 11 bases are shared with TRBD2. From germline, CDR1 is ENHRY and CDR2 SYGVKD. With V trimmed by 5 bases and J by 0 bases, 1 base remained unmatched. This CDR3 spans 15 amino acids. The CDR3 DNA sequence: TGTGCCATCAGTTGGACTAGCGGGAGCACAGATACGCAGTATTTT. This encodes CAISWTSGSTDTQYF.

The rearrangement links TRBV30 to TRBJ2-1; D not resolved. Germline CDR1 GTSNPN, CDR2 SVGIG (reference sequence). Trimming shortened V by 5 bases and J by 1 base, and 9 bases separated the two germline ends. The CDR3 has 13 residues. The CDR3 is CAWVRLSYNEQFF. DNA of the CDR3: TGTGCCTGGGTTCGACTGTCCTACAATGAGCAGTTCTTC. The complete variable domain, with remaining parts taken from reference TRBV30 and TRBJ2-1, reads SQTIHQWPATLVQPVGSPLSLECTVEGTSNPNLYWYRQAAGRGLQLLFYSVGIGQISSEVPQNLSASRPQDRQFILSSKKLLLSDSGFYLCAWVRLSYNEQFFGPGTRLTVL.

This sequence joins TRBV7-9 and TRBJ1-4, with 11 positions matching TRBD1. Germline V gives CDR1 SEHNR, CDR2 FQNEAQ (reference sequence). This CDR3 comprises 16 residues. With V trimmed by 4 bases and J by 11 bases, 12 bases remained unmatched. The CDR3 is CASSYQGTGQGDKLFF. In nucleotides, the CDR3 is TGTGCCAGCAGCTACCAAGGGACGGGACAGGGGGACAAACTGTTTTTT.

This chain links TRBV10-1 with TRBJ2-3; no firm D call. CDR1 is WNHNN, CDR2 SYGVQD, per germline (reference sequence). This CDR3 is built from 14 residues. V gave up 0 bases and J gave up 8 bases, with 12 bases separating them. For the CDR3, the DNA is TGCGCCAGCAGTGAGTCGACGGGTGCGGCTACGCAGTATTTT. This gives the protein CASSESTGAATQYF.

The CDR3 DNA sequence: TGTGCCAGCAGGGCGGGACTAGCGGGCCACTCCTACAATGAGCAGTTCTTC. Amino acids: CASRAGLAGHSYNEQFF. V usage is TRBV2 and J usage is TRBJ2-1; TRBD2 agrees at 12 bases. The CDR3 contains 17 residues. In germline, CDR1 is SNHLY, CDR2 FYNNEI. The J segment lost 0 bases and the V segment lost 6 bases, leaving 6 bases of the junction unmatched.

This chain connects TRBV18 to TRBJ2-7; possibly TRBD2 for D (5 bases). The CDR3 extends over 13 amino acids. Germline V gene lookup returns CDR1 KGHSH and CDR2 LQKENI. Trimming left V 1 base short and J 6 bases short, with 10 bases between. DNA for the CDR3: TGTGCCAGCTCACCACGGGAAGCGGCCGAGCAGTACTTC. Protein: CASSPREAAEQYF.

V is TRBV6-5 and J is TRBJ2-3, with 10 bases fitting TRBD2. Germline CDR1 reads MNHEY; CDR2 reads SVGAGI. The CDR3 is made up of 15 amino acids. With V trimmed by 5 bases and J by 6 bases, 8 bases remained unmatched. The CDR3 is CASSRLAGYGDTQYF. The CDR3 DNA follows: TGTGCCAGCAGTAGACTAGCGGGCTATGGGGATACGCAGTATTTT.

This clone was seen a handful of times. The V gene is TRBV12-3 or TRBV12-4, the J gene TRBJ2-1; D is unresolved. The CDR3 loop spans 13 amino acids. Trimming cost V 3 bases and J 6 bases, with 9 bases left between them. As DNA, the CDR3 is TGTGCCAGCAGTTTTCGTTCCCGCAATGAGCAGTTCTTC. Amino acids: CASSFRSRNEQFF.

CDR3 residues: CASSVEVGRYGYTF. The CDR3 region has the DNA TGTGCCAGCAGCGTAGAGGTCGGACGCTATGGCTACACCTTC. The chain employs TRBV9 and TRBJ1-2; D gene uncertain. V lost 0 bases to trimming and J lost 4 bases, with 10 bases between them. In germline, CDR1 is SGDLS, CDR2 YYNGEE. CDR3 size: 14 residues.

The DNA of the CDR3 is TGCAGCGTTGTGAGCTCTGGAAACACCATATATTTT. Encoded protein: CSVVSSGNTIYF. This rearrangement joins TRBV29-1 to TRBJ1-3; D remains unclear. Trimming removed 4 bases at V and 0 bases at J, with 4 bases between. CDR3 size: 12 residues. Germline assignment: CDR1 SQVTM and CDR2 ANQGSEA.

About this clone itself: One end of the junction fails to match germline, which may point to a read error. The chain couples TRBV7-3 to TRBJ2-1; 7 bases align to TRBD2. CDR1 SGHTA and CDR2 FQGTGA come from the germline V gene. This CDR3 region has 14 residues. The CDR3 is CASSYSGPYNEQFF. The CDR3 nucleotides read TGTGCCAGCAGCTATAGCGGGCCCTATAATGAGCAGTTCTTC.

This sequence joins TRBV29-1 and TRBJ2-1; D call uncertain. The CDR3 runs 13 residues. V was shortened by 1 base and J by 0 bases, with 4 bases between the two germline ends. Germline CDR1 SQVTM, CDR2 ANQGSEA. Written as DNA, the CDR3 is TGCAGCGTTGAAGGGGGCTCCTACAATGAGCAGTTCTTC. Translating it yields CSVEGGSYNEQFF.

This clone appeared a single time. The V gene is TRBV28, the J gene TRBJ1-1, with TRBD1 identical over 9 bases. The V gene end was trimmed by 6 bases and the J gene end by 6 bases; junction bases not matched to a gene: 5. The CDR3 is 13 residues long. Germline lookup yields CDR1 MDHEN and CDR2 SYDVKM. The CDR3 protein is CASRSQGAAEAFF. As DNA, the CDR3 is TGTGCCAGCAGATCACAGGGGGCCGCTGAAGCTTTCTTT.

This clone showed up just a few times. This rearrangement joins TRBV2 to TRBJ2-3; D remains ambiguous. The CDR3 is 14 amino acids. V shed 6 bases and J shed 0 bases, with 10 bases lying between them. Germline assignment: CDR1 SNHLY and CDR2 FYNNEI. CDR3 bases: TGTGCCAGCAGATGGAGTACTAGCACAGATACGCAGTATTTT. Amino acid sequence: CASRWSTSTDTQYF.

The V and J genes are TRBV7-2 and TRBJ2-3, with 8 nucleotides matching TRBD2. The CDR3 runs to 16 residues. Germline values: CDR1 SGHTA, CDR2 FQGNSA. After removal of 5 bases from V and 0 bases from J, the junction contained 7 bases not matched to a gene. The CDR3 is CASSRRLAQSTDTQYF. DNA for the CDR3: TGTGCCAGCAGCCGCCGACTAGCGCAAAGCACAGATACGCAGTATTTT.

The V gene is TRBV7-9, the J gene TRBJ1-4; D gene ambiguous. Germline-derived CDR1 and CDR2 are SEHNR and FQNEAQ (reference sequence). The V end was cut by 1 base, the J end by 8 bases, with 8 bases between. The CDR3 totals 13 residues. As DNA, the CDR3 is TGTGCCAGCAGCTTAGATATGGAGGAAAAACTGTTTTTT. Its translation: CASSLDMEEKLFF.

The V and J genes are TRBV10-3 and TRBJ2-1, with D perhaps given as TRBD1 or TRBD2 (5 bases each). Trimming pared 3 bases from V and 8 bases from J, leaving 20 bases between. The germline V gene has CDR1 ENHRY and CDR2 SYGVKD. CDR3 length equals 16 residues. Here the CDR3 DNA reads TGTGCCATCAGTGATCTGGGGGAACGTAACTTCGATGAGCAGTTCTTC. Its protein is CAISDLGERNFDEQFF.

V is TRBV3-1 (or the pseudogene TRBV3-2) and J is TRBJ2-3; perhaps TRBD2 as D (5 bases). From germline, CDR1 is LGHDT and CDR2 YNNKEL (reference sequence). This CDR3 region has 18 residues. V lost 0 bases, J lost 1 base, and 17 bases lay in between. The CDR3 spells CASSQDKYQRPGTDTQYF. CDR3 DNA: TGTGCCAGCAGCCAAGATAAATATCAGCGGCCAGGCACAGATACGCAGTATTTT.

The chain is built from TRBV19 and TRBJ1-2; 8 bases fit TRBD1. Germline V gene sequence: CDR1 LNHDA, CDR2 SQIVND (reference sequence). J was trimmed by 4 bases and V by 5 bases; bases with no gene match: 6. The CDR3 spans 14 residues. For the CDR3, the DNA is TGTGCCAGTAGTGTCGAGACAGGGGTCTATGGCTACACCTTC. This translates into CASSVETGVYGYTF.

The chain couples TRBV15 to TRBJ2-2; TRBD1 agrees at 9 bases. The ends lost 5 bases at V and 7 bases at J; junction bases unmatched: 5. CDR1 is LNHNV, CDR2 YYDKDF, per germline (reference sequence). The CDR3 sequence is 14 residues long. The CDR3 DNA is TGTGCCACCAGCCGGGACAGGGTCGGCGGGGAGCTGTTTTTT. This encodes CATSRDRVGGELFF.

The chain joins TRBV11-2 to TRBJ2-7; 7 bases are shared with TRBD2. The length of the CDR3 is 15 residues. With V trimmed by 5 bases and J by 1 base, 8 bases remained unmatched. CDR1 and CDR2 from the germline V gene are SGHAT and FQNNGV. CDR3 coding DNA: TGTGCCAGCAGCCCTCGCGCGGGAGTATCCTACGAGCAGTACTTC. It is translated as CASSPRAGVSYEQYF.

The rearrangement links TRBV15 to TRBJ1-2, with D unresolved. Germline assignment: CDR1 LNHNV and CDR2 YYDKDF (reference sequence). CDR3 length equals 12 residues. Trimming took off 0 bases at V and 2 bases at J, with 1 base between the two ends. The CDR3, as DNA: TGTGCCACCAGCAGAGACAACTATGGCTACACCTTC. Its protein product is CATSRDNYGYTF.

The chain employs TRBV28 and TRBJ2-7; 11 nucleotides align to TRBD2. V lost 1 base and J lost 5; bases outside the gene matches: 10. CDR1 MDHEN and CDR2 SYDVKM come from the germline V gene. The length of the CDR3 is 17 residues. DNA of the CDR3: TGTGCCAGCAGTTTATACAATAGCGGGAGGGCCTACCACGAGCAGTACTTC. This gives the protein CASSLYNSGRAYHEQYF.

The chain couples TRBV5-5 to TRBJ2-3; 9 bases line up with TRBD2. Losses at the gene ends were 0 bases for V and 3 bases for J; bases not matched to a gene: 5. This CDR3 comprises 16 residues. CDR1 is SGHKS and CDR2 is YYEKEE in the germline V gene (reference sequence). For the CDR3, the DNA is TGTGCCAGCAGCTTGGATCTGGCGGGAGGGACAGATACGCAGTATTTT. This translates into CASSLDLAGGTDTQYF.

This clone was counted a single time. The V call is TRBV4-1, the J call TRBJ1-5, with D unclear. V dropped 1 base and J dropped 5 bases, with 15 bases sitting between them. This CDR3 contains 16 residues. Germline assignment: CDR1 MGHRA and CDR2 YSYEKL. The CDR3 spells CASSQGAGATDQPQHF. The CDR3, as DNA: TGCGCCAGCAGCCAAGGAGCAGGTGCCACCGATCAGCCCCAGCATTTT.

J is TRBJ1-5 and V is TRBV18; 9 nucleotides agree with TRBD1. With 3 bases clipped from V and 5 bases from J, the junction kept 2 bases outside the gene matches. This CDR3 is 14 amino acids long. Germline V gene data show CDR1 as KGHSH and CDR2 as LQKENI. CDR3 coding DNA: TGTGCCAGCTCACCCGGGACAGGGTATCAGCCCCAGCATTTT. Translating it yields CASSPGTGYQPQHF.

This clone is a singleton in its sample. The chain couples TRBV9 to TRBJ2-3; 14 bases map to TRBD2. CDR1 and CDR2 (germline): SGDLS, YYNGEE. The junction had 2 bases not matched to a gene; V was cut back by 0 bases and J by 5 bases. CDR3 size: 16 residues. DNA of the CDR3: TGTGCCAGCAGCGTAGGGACTAGCGGGAGGATAGATACGCAGTATTTT. Translated, it gives CASSVGTSGRIDTQYF.

The chain combines TRBV7-8 with TRBJ1-5; D not certain. Trimming stripped 0 bases from V and 7 bases from J, with 19 bases between. CDR3 length: 17 residues. CDR1 and CDR2 (germline): SGHVS, FQNEAQ. CDR3 protein: CASSLAWADLSRQPQHF. As DNA, the CDR3 is TGTGCCAGCAGCTTAGCTTGGGCCGATCTGAGCCGGCAGCCCCAGCATTTT.